This is a list of T cell receptor beta chains from one sample in a study of beta chain features in type 1 diabetes. The data were produced by immunoSEQ multiplex PCR, yet TCRdb's version contains in-frame clones alone and is incomplete. Of around 430,000 clones listed, approximately 30% were seen once; the top ten hold around 0.065%. Sequencing used naive CD4+ T cells from blood. Receptors were obtained from a young man in good health. Both conserved end residues are part of each CDR3. Each record gives: J gene, clone size, D gene, V gene, CDR3 DNA, CDR3 protein. The D gene is left open where the match is weak. Where a row states a size, it is once, few, many or the class of an expanded clone; other rows omit it.

j_call: TRBJ2-3
clone_size: NA
d_call: TRBD1
v_call: TRBV30
cdr3_nt: TGTGCCTGGGCGGAACGGACAGGTAGCACAGATACGCAGTATTTT
cdr3_aa: CAWAERTGSTDTQYF

j_call: TRBJ2-7
clone_size: NA
d_call: NA
v_call: TRBV27
cdr3_nt: TGTGCCAGCAGTCCTATAAGGCTTTCCTACGAGCAGTACTTC
cdr3_aa: CASSPIRLSYEQYF

j_call: TRBJ2-3
clone_size: few
d_call: NA
v_call: TRBV29-1
cdr3_nt: TGCAGCGCCTGGACAGATACGCAGTATTTT
cdr3_aa: CSAWTDTQYF

j_call: TRBJ2-2
clone_size: NA
d_call: NA
v_call: TRBV11-2
cdr3_nt: TGTGCCAGCAGCCCAGTTGGGGAGCTGTTTTTT
cdr3_aa: CASSPVGELFF

j_call: TRBJ2-3
clone_size: few
d_call: NA
v_call: TRBV11-2
cdr3_nt: TGTGCCAGCAGCTTTCCCGGTACGCAGTATTTT
cdr3_aa: CASSFPGTQYF

j_call: TRBJ1-4
clone_size: NA
d_call: TRBD1
v_call: TRBV7-9
cdr3_nt: TGTGCCAGCAGCTTAGCCGCAGGGGGACGGGAGAAACTGTTTTTT
cdr3_aa: CASSLAAGGREKLFF

j_call: TRBJ1-2
clone_size: NA
d_call: NA
v_call: TRBV30
cdr3_nt: TGTGCCTTCCACCGGGCAGGGGCTGGCTACACCTTC
cdr3_aa: CAFHRAGAGYTF

j_call: TRBJ1-1
clone_size: few
d_call: NA
v_call: TRBV1
cdr3_nt: TGCACCAGCAGTCGATCAGCGACGTTGCAACTTGAAGCTTTCTTT
cdr3_aa: CTSSRSATLQLEAFF

j_call: TRBJ2-1
clone_size: NA
d_call: NA
v_call: TRBV4-3
cdr3_nt: TGCGCCAGCAGCCAATACCCTAGGGGGGGCGATAGGGGCAATGAGCAGTTCTTC
cdr3_aa: CASSQYPRGGDRGNEQFF

j_call: TRBJ2-1
clone_size: NA
d_call: NA
v_call: TRBV7-4
cdr3_nt: TGTGCCAGCAGCTTATGTCACCACAGGTCCTACAATGAGCAGTTCTTC
cdr3_aa: CASSLCHHRSYNEQFF

j_call: TRBJ2-3
clone_size: NA
d_call: NA
v_call: TRBV9
cdr3_nt: TGTGCCAGCACCTCTTCCTCAAGTACGGATACGCAGTATTTT
cdr3_aa: CASTSSSSTDTQYF

j_call: TRBJ2-7
clone_size: NA
d_call: TRBD1
v_call: TRBV30
cdr3_nt: TGTGCCTGGACCCGCGGGACAGGGACCTACGAGCAGTACTTC
cdr3_aa: CAWTRGTGTYEQYF

j_call: TRBJ2-2
clone_size: few
d_call: NA
v_call: TRBV25-1
cdr3_nt: TGTGCCAGCACTATCGGACACTCCGTTCCAGGGGAGCTGTTTTTT
cdr3_aa: CASTIGHSVPGELFF

j_call: TRBJ1-5
clone_size: few
d_call: TRBD1
v_call: TRBV30
cdr3_nt: TGTGCCTGGAGTCAAACAGGGGGCATGGGTCAGCCCCAGCATTTT
cdr3_aa: CAWSQTGGMGQPQHF

j_call: TRBJ2-5
clone_size: once
d_call: NA
v_call: TRBV9
cdr3_nt: TGTGCCAGCAGCGTTGTCGGGGGCATAGGAGAGACCCAGTACTTC
cdr3_aa: CASSVVGGIGETQYF

j_call: TRBJ2-1
clone_size: few
d_call: NA
v_call: TRBV5-6
cdr3_nt: TGTGCCAGCAGCTTGGCGTCGGGGAATGAGCAGTTCTTC
cdr3_aa: CASSLASGNEQFF

j_call: TRBJ2-1
clone_size: NA
d_call: TRBD2
v_call: TRBV6-5
cdr3_nt: TGTGCCAGCAGTCTGAGCGGGAGGTACAATGAGCAGTTCTTC
cdr3_aa: CASSLSGRYNEQFF

j_call: TRBJ2-7
clone_size: NA
d_call: TRBD1
v_call: TRBV10-3
cdr3_nt: TGTGCCATCAGTACCGGGACAGGGGGCGTCGAGCAGTACTTC
cdr3_aa: CAISTGTGGVEQYF

j_call: TRBJ2-7
clone_size: NA
d_call: TRBD1
v_call: TRBV4-3
cdr3_nt: TGCGCCAGCAGCCGTAAGACCGGGACAGTCTCCTACGAGCAGTACTTC
cdr3_aa: CASSRKTGTVSYEQYF

j_call: TRBJ2-3
clone_size: few
d_call: NA
v_call: TRBV10-3
cdr3_nt: TGTGCCCGCGCCACCGGCAGCACAGATACGCAGTATTTT
cdr3_aa: CARATGSTDTQYF

j_call: TRBJ2-7
clone_size: NA
d_call: NA
v_call: TRBV7-2
cdr3_nt: TGTGCCAGCAGCTTTGGGCAGGGTCTGGGCGAGCAGTACTTC
cdr3_aa: CASSFGQGLGEQYF

j_call: TRBJ2-2
clone_size: NA
d_call: TRBD1
v_call: TRBV9
cdr3_nt: TGTGCCAGCAGCGCCCTGGGACAGACCGGGGAGCTGTTTTTT
cdr3_aa: CASSALGQTGELFF

j_call: TRBJ1-5
clone_size: few
d_call: NA
v_call: TRBV6-6
cdr3_nt: TGTGCCAGCACCACCCCTGCAGGGGTAAGCAATCAGCCCCAGCATTTT
cdr3_aa: CASTTPAGVSNQPQHF

j_call: TRBJ2-1
clone_size: few
d_call: NA
v_call: TRBV30
cdr3_nt: TGTGCCTGGAGTGTACAACTTTCAGACAATGAGCAGTTCTTC
cdr3_aa: CAWSVQLSDNEQFF

j_call: TRBJ2-1
clone_size: NA
d_call: NA
v_call: TRBV25-1
cdr3_nt: TGTGCCAGCAGTGAAGCAGCAAAGTACAATGAGCAGTTCTTC
cdr3_aa: CASSEAAKYNEQFF

j_call: TRBJ2-7
clone_size: few
d_call: NA
v_call: TRBV7-9
cdr3_nt: TGTGCCAGCAGCTTAATGTTGACAGGTGGCTACGAGCAGTACTTC
cdr3_aa: CASSLMLTGGYEQYF

j_call: TRBJ2-1
clone_size: NA
d_call: TRBD2
v_call: TRBV7-2
cdr3_nt: TGTGCCAGCAGCTCGATTAGCGGGAGTTTAACCTACAATGAGCAGTTCTTC
cdr3_aa: CASSSISGSLTYNEQFF

j_call: TRBJ2-7
clone_size: NA
d_call: TRBD1
v_call: TRBV7-9
cdr3_nt: TGTGCCAGCAGCTACTCAGGGGGCTACAGCTCCTACGAGCAGTACTTC
cdr3_aa: CASSYSGGYSSYEQYF

j_call: TRBJ2-1
clone_size: few
d_call: NA
v_call: TRBV10-3
cdr3_nt: TGTGCCATTAAGACAGGTTCCGACAATGAGCAGTTCTTC
cdr3_aa: CAIKTGSDNEQFF

j_call: TRBJ1-2
clone_size: few
d_call: NA
v_call: TRBV16
cdr3_nt: TGTGCCAGCAGCCAAACGGGGTACTATGGCTACACCTTC
cdr3_aa: CASSQTGYYGYTF

j_call: TRBJ2-1
clone_size: NA
d_call: TRBD2
v_call: TRBV2
cdr3_nt: TGTGCCAGCAGTGCCGCTAGCGGGGAGGATGAGCAGTTCTTC
cdr3_aa: CASSAASGEDEQFF

j_call: TRBJ1-4
clone_size: few
d_call: NA
v_call: TRBV23-1
cdr3_nt: TGCGCCAGCAGTCAATATAGGCAGGTTAATGAAAAACTGTTTTTT
cdr3_aa: CASSQYRQVNEKLFF

j_call: TRBJ2-1
clone_size: NA
d_call: NA
v_call: TRBV11-2
cdr3_nt: TGTGCCAGCAGCTTGACTTGGGACAATGAGCAGTTCTTC
cdr3_aa: CASSLTWDNEQFF

j_call: TRBJ2-3
clone_size: once
d_call: NA
v_call: TRBV7-2
cdr3_nt: TGTGCCAGCAGCCCTTTGCCCGGCTTAGCTACTCAGTATTTT
cdr3_aa: CASSPLPGLATQYF